The 30 T cell receptor beta chains given below trace back to one sample, sequenced in a study of TIL therapy for anti-PD-1-resistant metastatic lung cancer. The immunoSEQ assay was v3. Only in-frame clones appear in the TCRdb table, and some are missing; sequencing was by immunoSEQ multiplex PCR. The sample has about 36,000 clones, 73% seen once. Specified time point: pre-treatment sample, taken before nivolumab and TIL therapy. The material sequenced was blood, taken at baseline. The receptors stem from a person aged 25 to 80 with non-small cell lung cancer.

This clone was observed a few times. The CDR3 DNA reads TGTGCCAGCAGCGTAGACAGGAACACTGAAGCTTTCTTT. Its translation: CASSVDRNTEAFF. The V and J genes are TRBV9 and TRBJ1-1; D remains unclear. Per germline, CDR1 SGDLS and CDR2 YYNGEE. Between the trimmed V and J ends, which lost 0 bases and 1 base, there was a span of 4 bases. The CDR3 contains 13 residues.

This sequence joins TRBV7-8 and TRBJ2-6, with D possibly matching TRBD2 (6 bases). Germline assignment: CDR1 SGHVS and CDR2 FQNEAQ. With 1 base removed from V and 0 bases from J, the gap between germline ends came to 13 bases. CDR3 size: 18 residues. The CDR3 DNA sequence: TGTGCCAGCAGCTTAGTCGGTAGCGGATACTCTGGGGCCAACGTCCTGACTTTC. This translates into CASSLVGSGYSGANVLTF. Complete variable domain (other parts from reference TRBV7-8 and TRBJ2-6): GAGVSQSPRYKVAKRGQDVALRCDPISGHVSLFWYQQALGQGPEFLTYFQNEAQLDKSGLPSDRFFAERPEGSVSTLKIQRTQQEDSAVYLCASSLVGSGYSGANVLTFGAGSRLTVL.

This chain joins TRBV18 and TRBJ2-7; D unresolved. V was clipped by 8 bases and J by 6 bases, with 17 bases between them. This CDR3 contains 13 residues. Germline V gene data show CDR1 as KGHSH and CDR2 as LQKENI. The CDR3 bases are TGTGCCAGCCAACAAACTGGGGTCCGCGAGCAGTACTTC. This encodes CASQQTGVREQYF.

In DNA, the CDR3 is TGTGCCAGCAGCCCCGTAGGGCTAGTAGGCACCGGGGAGCTGTTTTTT. As protein: CASSPVGLVGTGELFF. The chain uses TRBV9 and TRBJ2-2, with D uncertain. Germline V lookup: CDR1 SGDLS, CDR2 YYNGEE. V shed 4 bases and J shed 4 bases, with 17 bases lying between them. The CDR3 contains 16 residues.

This clone was detected once. The J gene is TRBJ1-1, the V gene TRBV5-3; no clear D. TRBV5-3 is known as an ORF, though its function is uncertain. Trimming stripped 3 bases from V and 3 bases from J, with 18 bases between. The CDR3 loop spans 16 amino acids. CDR3 nucleotides: TGTGCCAGAAGCTCCCCGTGGTCCCAGAGGGACACTGAAGCTTTCTTT. It is translated as CARSSPWSQRDTEAFF.

The chain recombines TRBV5-1 with TRBJ2-7; 10 bases line up with TRBD1. CDR3 length: 14 amino acids. Per germline, CDR1 SGHRS and CDR2 YFSETQ. Unmatched junction bases numbered 5, after V lost 4 bases and J lost 4 bases. The CDR3 DNA follows: TGCGCCAGCAGCGTAGGACAGGGGGTTTACGAGCAGTACTTC. It yields the protein CASSVGQGVYEQYF.

The genes are TRBV5-1 and TRBJ2-1; 7 bases line up with TRBD1. The CDR3 loop spans 14 amino acids. The V segment lost 7 bases and the J segment 5 bases; nucleotides outside the gene matches: 9. Germline CDR1 SGHRS, CDR2 YFSETQ. In DNA, the CDR3 is TGCGCCAGCGGTCCGGGACAGTTCAACAATGAGCAGTTCTTC. It specifies CASGPGQFNNEQFF. Based on the CDR3 plus reference TRBV5-1 and TRBJ2-1, the full variable domain is KAGVTQTPRYLIKTRGQQVTLSCSPISGHRSVSWYQQTPGQGLQFLFEYFSETQRNKGNFPGRFSGRQFSNSRSEMNVSTLELGDSALYLCASGPGQFNNEQFFGPGTRLTVL.

This sequence joins TRBV7-2 and TRBJ2-3; D not resolved. Germline CDR1 reads SGHTA; CDR2 reads FQGNSA. CDR3 length equals 15 residues. V was shortened by 5 bases and J by 0 bases, with 12 bases between the two germline ends. The CDR3 is CASSLRTASTDTQYF. As DNA, the CDR3 is TGTGCCAGCAGCCTGAGGACGGCTAGCACAGATACGCAGTATTTT.

This chain joins TRBV5-6 and TRBJ1-3; possibly TRBD1 for D (6 bases). The germline V gene encodes CDR1 SGHDT and CDR2 YYEEEE. This CDR3 has 15 amino acids. Trimming shortened V by 2 bases and J by 0 bases, and 9 bases separated the two germline ends. The DNA of the CDR3 is TGTGCCAGCAGCTTCGGACAGTTCTCTGGAAACACCATATATTTT. Translation: CASSFGQFSGNTIYF. Supplemented by reference TRBV5-6 and TRBJ1-3, the full variable domain reads DAGVTQSPTHLIKTRGQQVTLRCSPKSGHDTVSWYQQALGQGPQFIFQYYEEEERQRGNFPDRFSGHQFPNYSSELNVNALLLGDSALYLCASSFGQFSGNTIYFGEGSWLTVV.

V gene TRBV4-1 combines with J gene TRBJ2-3; a possible D gene is TRBD1 (6 bases). V dropped 0 bases and J dropped 1 base, with 14 bases sitting between them. Germline CDR1 is MGHRA and CDR2 is YSYEKL. The CDR3 is 17 amino acids. CDR3 sequence reads: CASSQDLTGPRTDTQYF. CDR3 bases: TGCGCCAGCAGCCAAGATCTTACAGGGCCTCGCACAGATACGCAGTATTTT.

The J gene is TRBJ1-6, the V gene TRBV5-1; a possible D gene is TRBD1 (5 bases). Germline V gives CDR1 SGHRS, CDR2 YFSETQ. The CDR3 is 15 residues long. V was shortened by 0 bases and J by 10 bases, with 14 bases between the two germline ends. This CDR3 reads CASSLGVGVQSPLHF. The CDR3 nucleotides read TGCGCCAGCAGCTTGGGGGTAGGGGTACAATCACCCCTCCACTTT. The variable domain in full, completed from reference TRBV5-1 and TRBJ1-6, reads KAGVTQTPRYLIKTRGQQVTLSCSPISGHRSVSWYQQTPGQGLQFLFEYFSETQRNKGNFPGRFSGRQFSNSRSEMNVSTLELGDSALYLCASSLGVGVQSPLHFGNGTRLTVT.

The chain carries TRBV7-2 and TRBJ2-7, with D perhaps TRBD2 (5 bases). The germline gives CDR1 SGHTA, CDR2 FQGNSA. Trimming stripped 5 bases from V and 4 bases from J, with 12 bases between. CDR3 length equals 13 residues. CDR3 residues: CASSQLVIYEQYF. DNA of the CDR3: TGTGCCAGCAGCCAACTAGTTATTTACGAGCAGTACTTC.

As DNA, the CDR3 is TGTGCCAGCAGCTTAAACGGTGTAGAGCAGTTCTTC. Protein product: CASSLNGVEQFF. The chain couples TRBV7-3 to TRBJ2-1; D gene uncertain. With 1 base removed from V and 10 bases from J, the gap between germline ends came to 8 bases. CDR1 is SGHTA, CDR2 FQGTGA, per germline. The CDR3 length is 12 residues.

This clone occurred a few times. The chain couples TRBV9 to TRBJ1-1, with D hard to call. CDR3 length: 15 residues. Germline V gene sequence: CDR1 SGDLS, CDR2 YYNGEE. Deletions cut 2 bases from V and 0 bases from J, with 11 bases between. The CDR3 here is CASSVDTSMNTEAFF. CDR3 DNA sequence: TGTGCCAGCAGCGTTGACACCTCTATGAACACTGAAGCTTTCTTT.

This chain uses TRBV18 with TRBJ1-5; TRBD1 aligns across 7 bases. The CDR3 runs 14 residues. V lost 3 bases and J lost 3; bases outside the gene matches: 2. From germline, CDR1 is KGHSH and CDR2 LQKENI. The CDR3, as DNA: TGTGCCAGCTCACCCACAGGGGACAATCAGCCCCAGCATTTT. Translation: CASSPTGDNQPQHF.

The V and J genes are TRBV7-6 and TRBJ2-7; TRBD2 is a possible D gene (7 bases). The CDR3 loop spans 15 amino acids. Germline V CDR1 and CDR2: SGHVS, FNYEAQ. V gave up 1 base and J gave up 7 bases, with 17 bases separating them. In DNA form, the CDR3 reads TGTGCCAGCAGCTTAGGGGCGGGGGCCCCTTATGAGCAGTACTTC. This encodes CASSLGAGAPYEQYF.

The chain has TRBV30 and TRBJ1-6, with 9 bases matching TRBD1. The CDR3 extends over 16 amino acids. The J segment lost 9 bases and the V segment lost 3 bases, leaving 12 bases of the junction unmatched. CDR1 and CDR2 (germline): GTSNPN, SVGIG (reference sequence). The CDR3 reads CAWSAGQGPPFSPLHF. CDR3 nucleotide sequence: TGTGCCTGGAGCGCGGGACAGGGCCCCCCATTTTCACCCCTCCACTTT.

The CDR3 sequence: CASSYFRTNEKLFF. The CDR3 DNA follows: TGTGCCAGCAGTTATTTTAGAACTAATGAAAAACTGTTTTTT. The rearrangement joins TRBV6-5 to TRBJ1-4; no definite D call. Per germline, CDR1 MNHEY and CDR2 SVGAGI. This CDR3 has 14 residues. V was trimmed by 3 bases and J by 1 base, leaving 6 bases between them.

The chain joins TRBV2 to TRBJ1-4; the match to TRBD1 covers 7 bases. Germline V gene lookup returns CDR1 SNHLY and CDR2 FYNNEI. The J segment lost 3 bases and the V segment lost 4 bases, leaving 5 bases of the junction unmatched. The CDR3 contains 15 residues. DNA of the CDR3: TGTGCCAGCAGTGTGACAGGGCCCTCTAATGAAAAACTGTTTTTT. Its translation is CASSVTGPSNEKLFF. Drawing the rest from reference TRBV2 and TRBJ1-4, the complete variable domain is EPEVTQTPSHQVTQMGQEVILRCVPISNHLYFYWYRQILGQKVEFLVSFYNNEISEKSEIFDDQFSVERPDGSNFTLKIRSTKLEDSAMYFCASSVTGPSNEKLFFGSGTQLSVL.

The chain couples TRBV27 to TRBJ2-1, with TRBD2 as a possible D gene (5 bases). Germline-derived CDR1 and CDR2 are MNHEY and SMNVEV (reference sequence). V lost 4 bases to trimming and J lost 7 bases, with 8 bases between them. The CDR3 contains 12 residues. The CDR3 nucleotides read TGTGCCAGCAGTTATGGAGGTAATGAGCAGTTCTTC. This codes for CASSYGGNEQFF.

The genes are TRBV7-2 and TRBJ2-2; 11 positions agree with TRBD2. The CDR3 consists of 18 residues. V was clipped by 1 base and J by 6 bases; unmatched bases: 10. Germline V gene lookup returns CDR1 SGHTA and CDR2 FQGNSA. The CDR3 loop is CASSLVLASGRKSGELFF. The CDR3 nucleotides read TGTGCCAGCAGCTTAGTATTGGCTAGCGGGAGGAAATCCGGGGAGCTGTTTTTT.

The rearrangement links TRBV5-1 to TRBJ2-2; maybe TRBD2 (7 bases). This CDR3 is 15 amino acids long. Germline V gene sequence: CDR1 SGHRS, CDR2 YFSETQ. With 0 bases removed from V and 5 bases from J, the gap between germline ends came to 11 bases. The DNA of the CDR3 is TGCGCCAGCAGCTTGGCCAGGGGAGGGACCGGGGAGCTGTTTTTT. Translating gives CASSLARGGTGELFF.

The chain carries TRBV6-6 and TRBJ2-7; weak D call: TRBD1 (5 bases). V gave up 6 bases and J gave up 1 base, with 10 bases separating them. This CDR3 comprises 13 residues. Germline V gives CDR1 MNHNY, CDR2 SVGAGI (reference sequence). The CDR3 is CASRGDSSYEQYF. CDR3 nucleotides: TGTGCCAGCAGAGGAGACAGTTCCTACGAGCAGTACTTC.

The rearrangement uses TRBV7-2 and TRBJ1-1; 8 bases agree with TRBD1. CDR1 is SGHTA and CDR2 is FQGNSA in the germline V gene. The CDR3 sequence is 16 residues long. The trim removed 5 bases at V and 2 bases at J, leaving 10 bases unmatched. CDR3 protein: CASSLGTGGVNTEAFF. The CDR3, as DNA: TGTGCCAGCAGCCTAGGAACAGGGGGGGTAAACACTGAAGCTTTCTTT.

This chain links TRBV30 with TRBJ1-4; tentatively, D is TRBD1 (5 bases). The CDR3 loop spans 11 amino acids. Trimming removed 8 bases at V and 7 bases at J, with 11 bases between. The V gene's germline CDR1 is GTSNPN and CDR2 SVGIG (reference sequence). In DNA, the CDR3 is TGTGCCGGCAGGGCAGCTGAAAAACTGTTTTTT. It yields the protein CAGRAAEKLFF.

This chain joins TRBV7-9 and TRBJ2-2; 7 positions match TRBD1. Unmatched junction bases numbered 5, after V lost 4 bases and J lost 6 bases. Germline CDR1 is SEHNR and CDR2 is FQNEAQ (reference sequence). This CDR3 is 14 amino acids long. The CDR3 DNA sequence: TGTGCCAGCAGCTCGACCACAGGGGCCGGGGAGCTGTTTTTT. Its protein product is CASSSTTGAGELFF.

The chain links TRBV19 to TRBJ1-2, with 9 bases that match TRBD1. The CDR3 has 13 residues. The germline V gene encodes CDR1 LNHDA and CDR2 SQIVND (reference sequence). V lost 7 bases, J lost 8 bases, and 8 bases stayed unmatched. The CDR3 loop is CASTPTGGQGYTF. The DNA of the CDR3 is TGTGCCAGTACCCCGACAGGGGGTCAAGGCTACACCTTC.

This chain links TRBV7-3 with TRBJ2-2; TRBD2 aligns across 11 bases. The CDR3 length is 21 residues. Per germline, CDR1 SGHTA and CDR2 FQGTGA. Trimming at V came to 1 base and at J to 5 bases, leaving 18 bases not matched to a gene. The CDR3 reads CASSLKGGSGRAEERTGELFF. In DNA, the CDR3 is TGTGCCAGCAGCTTAAAGGGTGGTAGCGGGAGGGCCGAAGAAAGGACCGGGGAGCTGTTTTTT.

V is TRBV6-5 and J is TRBJ1-2; D possibly corresponds to TRBD1 (6 bases). The V end lost 6 bases, the J end lost 0 bases, and 14 bases lay between the germline ends. The CDR3 runs to 15 residues. The germline V gene has CDR1 MNHEY and CDR2 SVGAGI. CDR3 sequence: CASSLDRMANYGYTF. The CDR3 coding sequence is TGTGCCAGCAGCCTAGACAGGATGGCTAACTATGGCTACACCTTC.

The chain combines TRBV6-1 with TRBJ2-4; D unresolved. This CDR3 region has 13 residues. V lost 4 bases to trimming and J lost 5 bases, with 9 bases between them. Germline CDR1 and CDR2: MNHNS and SASEGT. The CDR3 bases are TGTGCCAGCAGTGGTTACAGTGAAAACATTCAGTACTTC. As protein: CASSGYSENIQYF.